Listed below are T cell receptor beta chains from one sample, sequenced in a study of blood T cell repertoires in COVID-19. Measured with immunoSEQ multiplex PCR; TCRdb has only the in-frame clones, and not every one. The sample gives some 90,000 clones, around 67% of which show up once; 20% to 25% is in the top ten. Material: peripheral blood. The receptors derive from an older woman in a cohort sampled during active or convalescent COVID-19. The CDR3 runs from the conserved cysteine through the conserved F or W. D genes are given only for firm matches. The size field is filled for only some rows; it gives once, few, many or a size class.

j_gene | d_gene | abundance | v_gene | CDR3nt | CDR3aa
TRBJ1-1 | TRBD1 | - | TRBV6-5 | TGTGCCAGCAGGGAGACAGGGGGAGCGAACACTGAAGCTTTCTTT | CASRETGGANTEAFF
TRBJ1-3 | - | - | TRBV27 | TGTGCCAGCAGTACTCTAGACGGCTCTGGAGGAAACACCATATATTTT | CASSTLDGSGGNTIYF
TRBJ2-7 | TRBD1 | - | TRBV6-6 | TGTGCCAGCAGCCGCACAGGGGTCCCACTATGGGAGCAGTACTTC | CASSRTGVPLWEQYF
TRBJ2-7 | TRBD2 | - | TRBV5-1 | TGCGCCAGCAGGTCGACCGGGGGGGCCTGGAACGAGCAGTACTTC | CASRSTGGAWNEQYF
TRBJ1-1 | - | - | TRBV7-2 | TGTGCCAGCAGCTTATTTGGGGGGTCGAACACTGAAGCTTTCTTT | CASSLFGGSNTEAFF
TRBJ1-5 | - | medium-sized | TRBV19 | TGTGCCAGTAGTATAGCAACGACAGTCAATCAGCCCCAGCATTTT | CASSIATTVNQPQHF
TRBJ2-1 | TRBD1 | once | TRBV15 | TGTGCCACCAGCAGAGATATTGTTGGGACAGGGAAGTTCTTC | CATSRDIVGTGKFF
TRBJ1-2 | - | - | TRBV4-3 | TGCGCCAGCAGCCAAGAAGGGGTCTATGGCTACACCTTC | CASSQEGVYGYTF
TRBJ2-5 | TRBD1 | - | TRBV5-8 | TGTGCCAGCAGCTTAGACTGGACAGGGAGTAGCTCGGGGGAGACCCAGTACTTC | CASSLDWTGSSSGETQYF
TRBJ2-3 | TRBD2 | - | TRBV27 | TGTGCCAGCAGTTTAATAGCGGGGTTGGGAGATACGCAGTATTTT | CASSLIAGLGDTQYF
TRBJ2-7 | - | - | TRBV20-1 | TGCAGTGCTAGTCCGACACCCTCCTACGAGCAGTACTTC | CSASPTPSYEQYF
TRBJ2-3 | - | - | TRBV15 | TGTGCCACCAGCAGTCGGGACTCCTACACAGATACGCAGTATTTT | CATSSRDSYTDTQYF
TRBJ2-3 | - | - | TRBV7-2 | TGTGCCAGCAGCTTAGTTCTGACAGATACGCAGTATTTT | CASSLVLTDTQYF
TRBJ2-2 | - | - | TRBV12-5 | TGTGCTAGTGGTTTGGGGCAGAACACCGGGGAGCTGTTTTTT | CASGLGQNTGELFF
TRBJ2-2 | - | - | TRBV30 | TGTGCCTGGAGGATAGTGGACTTCGGGGAGCTGTTTTTT | CAWRIVDFGELFF
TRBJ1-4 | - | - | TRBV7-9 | TGTGCCAGCAGCAAGCCCCCAAAGAATGAAAAACTGTTTTTT | CASSKPPKNEKLFF
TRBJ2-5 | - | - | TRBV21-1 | TGTGCCAGCAGCATGCTCTGTGTCGGGCGGGGGTTAGAGACCCAGTACTTC | CASSMLCVGRGLETQYF